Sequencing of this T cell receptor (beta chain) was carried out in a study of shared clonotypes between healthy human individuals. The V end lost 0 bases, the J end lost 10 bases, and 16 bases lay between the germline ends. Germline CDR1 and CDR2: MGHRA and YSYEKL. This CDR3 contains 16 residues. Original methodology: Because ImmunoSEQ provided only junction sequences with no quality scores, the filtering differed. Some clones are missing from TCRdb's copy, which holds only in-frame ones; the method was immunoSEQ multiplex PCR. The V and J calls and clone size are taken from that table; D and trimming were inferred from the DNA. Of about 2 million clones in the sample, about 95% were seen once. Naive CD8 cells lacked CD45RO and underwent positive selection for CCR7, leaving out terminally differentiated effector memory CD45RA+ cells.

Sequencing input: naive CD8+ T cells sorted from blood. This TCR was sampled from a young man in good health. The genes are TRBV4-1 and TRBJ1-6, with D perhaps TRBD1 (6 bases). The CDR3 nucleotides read TGCGCCAGCAGCCAAGATCGCGGGGGCTTAGGATCACCCCTCCACTTT. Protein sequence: CASSQDRGGLGSPLHF.